Listed below are T cell receptor beta chains from one sample, sequenced in a study of T cell changes during pregnancy in multiple sclerosis. The table came from immunoSEQ multiplex PCR; TCRdb's copy has only in-frame clones and leaves some out. The repertoire holds fewer than 85,000 clones, with around 96% as singletons. This material consisted of peripheral blood, taken in the second trimester of pregnancy. The source of these receptors is a female donor with multiple sclerosis, enrolled in a pregnancy study. Both conserved end residues are part of each CDR3. The D gene is left open where the match is weak. Clone size, where shown, is once, few, many, or a class for clones that have expanded.

J,V,size,D,CDR3,DNA
TRBJ2-7,TRBV7-6,NA,NA,CASSLAQGSTYEQYF,TGTGCCAGCAGCTTAGCGCAGGGATCAACCTACGAGCAGTACTTC
TRBJ2-1,TRBV18,NA,TRBD2,CASSPWREGIPYNEQFF,TGTGCCAGCTCACCATGGAGGGAGGGGATCCCCTACAATGAGCAGTTCTTC
TRBJ1-4,TRBV5-1,NA,NA,CASSLGPPTNEKLFF,TGCGCCAGCAGCTTGGGGCCTCCAACTAATGAAAAACTGTTTTTT
TRBJ1-1,TRBV2,NA,NA,CASSERTGMNTEAFF,TGTGCCAGCAGTGAACGGACGGGGATGAACACTGAAGCTTTCTTT
TRBJ1-1,TRBV27,NA,NA,CASSLQVLGTEAFF,TGTGCCAGCAGTTTACAGGTCCTGGGCACTGAAGCTTTCTTT
TRBJ2-7,TRBV7-9,NA,TRBD2,CASTKHLAGVAYEQYF,TGTGCCAGCACCAAACATCTAGCGGGAGTCGCCTACGAGCAGTACTTC
TRBJ2-7,TRBV28,NA,NA,CASSFNLAFYEQYF,TGTGCCAGCAGTTTTAACCTGGCCTTCTACGAGCAGTACTTC
TRBJ2-3,TRBV2,NA,NA,CASSELLYGERYF,TGTGCCAGCAGTGAATTACTTTACGGGGAGCGGTATTTT
TRBJ2-7,TRBV7-9,few,NA,CASSTDGGKPYEQYF,TGTGCCAGCAGCACGGATGGCGGGAAACCCTACGAGCAGTACTTC
TRBJ2-2,TRBV4-1,NA,TRBD2,CASSPMGLAEGTGELFF,TGCGCCAGCAGCCCAATGGGACTAGCGGAAGGCACCGGGGAGCTGTTTTTT
TRBJ2-5,TRBV7-9,NA,NA,CASSLESQPRGKTQYF,TGTGCCAGCAGCTTAGAGTCACAACCAAGGGGAAAGACCCAGTACTTC
TRBJ2-3,TRBV19,NA,TRBD1,CASEDRAGSGTQYF,TGTGCCAGCGAGGACAGGGCCGGTTCTGGTACGCAGTATTTT
TRBJ2-6,TRBV16,NA,TRBD1,CASSQYRGSGANVLTF,TGTGCCAGCAGCCAATACAGGGGATCTGGGGCCAACGTCCTGACTTTC
TRBJ2-5,TRBV2,NA,NA,CASNPGQETQYF,TGTGCCAGCAACCCCGGCCAAGAGACCCAGTACTTC
TRBJ2-2,TRBV27,once,TRBD2,CASSLWGTSPREAGELFF,TGTGCCAGCAGTTTATGGGGGACTAGCCCGCGGGAGGCCGGGGAGCTGTTTTTT